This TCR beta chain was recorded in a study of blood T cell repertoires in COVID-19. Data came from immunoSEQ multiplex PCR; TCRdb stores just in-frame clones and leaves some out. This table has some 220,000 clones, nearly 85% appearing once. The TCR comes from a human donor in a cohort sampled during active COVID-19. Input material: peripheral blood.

The DNA for the CDR3 is TGTGCCAGCAGCCCGTCAGGGGCGACTAATGAAAAACTGTTTTTT. Protein product: CASSPSGATNEKLFF. The chain carries TRBV5-5 and TRBJ1-4; a possible D gene is TRBD1 (6 bases). Germline CDR1 and CDR2: SGHKS and YYEKEE (reference sequence). The V end was cut by 4 bases, the J end by 2 bases, with 12 bases between. This CDR3 has 15 amino acids.